The next 22 T cell receptor beta chains were all read from a single sample in a study of cytomegalovirus exposure and HLA in healthy donors. Both 60 Vbeta primers and 13 Jbeta primers went into the PCR. Produced via immunoSEQ multiplex PCR; TCRdb's table is partial and in-frame only. The table has some 150,000 clones, 82% seen once. Material: PBMCs. Every receptor here comes from a woman between 50 and 59 years old in good health and CMV-seropositive.

This clone has a handful of counts. This rearrangement joins TRBV6-5 to TRBJ2-3; TRBD2 matches 8 bases. With 4 bases clipped from V and 1 base from J, the junction kept 7 bases outside the gene matches. CDR3 size: 16 residues. Germline-derived CDR1 and CDR2 are MNHEY and SVGAGI. CDR3 region: CASSSGLALGTDTQYF. CDR3 bases: TGTGCCAGCAGTTCTGGACTAGCTCTAGGCACAGATACGCAGTATTTT.

The V and J genes are TRBV7-6 and TRBJ1-1; D may be TRBD1 (6 bases). This CDR3 has 15 amino acids. V dropped 1 base and J dropped 2 bases, with 11 bases sitting between them. CDR1 and CDR2 from the germline V gene are SGHVS and FNYEAQ. CDR3 DNA sequence: TGTGCCAGCAGCTTAGGGACAGCTGTCAACACTGAAGCTTTCTTT. Translation gives CASSLGTAVNTEAFF.

V and J are TRBV4-1 and TRBJ2-1, with a tentative D call TRBD2 (6 bases). The CDR3 loop spans 17 amino acids. Trimming stripped 7 bases from V and 5 bases from J, with 24 bases between. Looked up from germline, CDR1 is MGHRA and CDR2 is YSYEKL. The CDR3, as DNA: TGCGCCAGCACCCCAGCGATGGTGGGAGGAAGAGACAATGAGCAGTTCTTC. Translation: CASTPAMVGGRDNEQFF.

This clone turned up a few times. The chain is built from TRBV11-2 and TRBJ1-2, with D maybe TRBD1 (5 bases). The germline gives CDR1 SGHAT, CDR2 FQNNGV. The CDR3 has 17 residues. Trimming pared 5 bases from V and 7 bases from J, leaving 26 bases between. As DNA, the CDR3 is TGTGCCAGCAGCCAAAGTGGGGCGGCTATTTACGTCTCTGGCTACACCTTC. This gives the protein CASSQSGAAIYVSGYTF. Looking up the rest from reference TRBV11-2 and TRBJ1-2 gives the full variable domain: EAGVAQSPRYKIIEKRQSVAFWCNPISGHATLYWYQQILGQGPKLLIQFQNNGVVDDSQLPKDRFSAERLKGVDSTLKIQPAKLEDSAVYLCASSQSGAAIYVSGYTFGSGTRLTVV.

This clone was found once. The chain carries TRBV21-1 and TRBJ2-7; the DNA was not compared with TRBD2, the D call given in the table. TRBV21-1 is an annotated pseudogene. The CDR3 is made up of 12 amino acids. The CDR3 DNA is TGTGCCAGCAAAGGTCGGCGGGTCGAGCAGTACTTC. This encodes CASKGRRVEQYF.

Points on this clone: One junction end does not reproduce the germline sequence, and a read error may be involved. The V call is TRBV2, the J call TRBJ2-6; 9 nucleotides align to TRBD1. The germline gives CDR1 SNHLY, CDR2 FYNNEI. This CDR3 region has 16 residues. CDR3 nucleotides: TGTGCCAGCAGGGACAGGGGCTTCTCTGGGGCCAACGGCCTGACTTTC. This codes for CASRDRGFSGANGLTF.

This sequence joins TRBV7-8 and TRBJ2-1; 12 nucleotides match TRBD2. This CDR3 is 15 amino acids long. Trimming cost V 5 bases and J 5 bases; bases outside gene matches: 4. Germline V gives CDR1 SGHVS, CDR2 FQNEAQ. CDR3 in DNA: TGTGCCAGCAGCCGGACTAGCGGGGACCACAATGAGCAGTTCTTC. The encoded protein is CASSRTSGDHNEQFF.

This clone was detected only a few times. This chain joins TRBV7-9 and TRBJ2-3; no definite D call. The CDR3 is made up of 13 amino acids. Germline values: CDR1 SEHNR, CDR2 FQNEAQ (reference sequence). Trimming removed 5 bases at V and 4 bases at J, with 10 bases between. CDR3 sequence: CASSPRGPDTQYF. The CDR3 DNA reads as TGTGCCAGCAGCCCTAGAGGCCCAGATACGCAGTATTTT.

This sequence joins TRBV28 and TRBJ1-1, with unresolved D. This CDR3 region has 13 residues. V was trimmed by 3 bases and J by 3 bases, leaving 8 bases between them. Germline CDR1 MDHEN, CDR2 SYDVKM. CDR3 region: CASSLGGDTEAFF. CDR3 nucleotides: TGTGCCAGCAGTTTGGGCGGGGACACTGAAGCTTTCTTT.

This chain links TRBV25-1 with TRBJ1-3; tentatively, D is TRBD1 (5 bases). V was trimmed by 2 bases and J by 4 bases, leaving 9 bases between them. CDR3 length equals 14 residues. Germline assignment: CDR1 MGHDK and CDR2 SYGVNS. The CDR3 loop reads CASSEPGSGNTIYF. The CDR3 region has the DNA TGTGCCAGCAGTGAACCAGGGTCCGGAAACACCATATATTTT.

V gene TRBV30 combines with J gene TRBJ2-7, with D perhaps TRBD2 (6 bases). V was shortened by 1 base and J by 1 base, with 11 bases between the two germline ends. Germline lookup yields CDR1 GTSNPN and CDR2 SVGIG (reference sequence). This CDR3 has 14 amino acids. In DNA form, the CDR3 reads TGTGCCTGGAGTGGACTAGTTAAATCCTACGAGCAGTACTTC. Translation: CAWSGLVKSYEQYF.

The J gene is TRBJ2-2, the V gene TRBV15; 7 positions agree with TRBD2. The ends lost 0 bases at V and 3 bases at J; junction bases unmatched: 7. The CDR3 sequence is 17 residues long. CDR1 and CDR2 (germline): LNHNV, YYDKDF (reference sequence). The CDR3 spells CATSRDLGEGYTGELFF. CDR3 bases: TGTGCCACCAGCAGAGATTTGGGGGAGGGCTACACCGGGGAGCTGTTTTTT. Complete variable domain (other parts from reference TRBV15 and TRBJ2-2): DAMVIQNPRYQVTQFGKPVTLSCSQTLNHNVMYWYQQKSSQAPKLLFHYYDKDFNNEADTPDNFQSRRPNTSFCFLDIRSPGLGDTAMYLCATSRDLGEGYTGELFFGEGSRLTVL.

The chain is built from TRBV6-1 and TRBJ1-1; tentatively, D is TRBD1 (5 bases). The CDR3 spans 13 residues. Germline V gene data show CDR1 as MNHNS and CDR2 as SASEGT. V was clipped by 6 bases and J by 4 bases, with 12 bases between them. CDR3: CASSIGDRTEAFF. In DNA, the CDR3 is TGTGCCAGCAGCATAGGGGATCGCACTGAAGCTTTCTTT.

This clone was observed a single time. In DNA, the CDR3 is TGTGCCAGCAGCTTGGACTCAAACACCGGGGAGCTGTTTTTT. Its protein product is CASSLDSNTGELFF. The chain couples TRBV5-4 to TRBJ2-2; D remains ambiguous. Looked up from germline, CDR1 is SGHNT and CDR2 is YYREEE (reference sequence). Between the trimmed V and J ends, which lost 0 bases and 2 bases, there was a span of 5 bases. CDR3 length: 14 residues.

This clone was detected only a few times. V gene TRBV5-6 combines with J gene TRBJ1-1; 7 positions agree with TRBD1. Germline CDR1 and CDR2: SGHDT and YYEEEE. Trimming removed 2 bases from V and 7 bases from J; junction bases left unmatched: 5. This CDR3 contains 13 residues. This CDR3 is CASSLTRQGEAFF. CDR3 nucleotides: TGTGCCAGCAGCTTAACCCGACAGGGTGAAGCTTTCTTT.

The chain joins TRBV28 to TRBJ1-5; D call uncertain. V lost 5 bases, J lost 7 bases, and 15 bases lay in between. Germline V lookup: CDR1 MDHEN, CDR2 SYDVKM. This CDR3 contains 14 residues. CDR3 in DNA: TGTGCCAGCAGTCTGGTAAGCCACGAACAGCCCCAGCATTTT. This sequence encodes CASSLVSHEQPQHF.

The table lists this clone with a few counts. The rearrangement joins TRBV2 to TRBJ2-2; TRBD2 matches 10 bases. V lost 8 bases, J lost 4 bases, and 4 bases stayed unmatched. CDR1 is SNHLY, CDR2 FYNNEI, per germline. The CDR3 is 14 amino acids. The CDR3: CASWGTSATGELFF. The CDR3 bases are TGTGCCAGCTGGGGGACTAGCGCCACCGGGGAGCTGTTTTTT.

CDR3 DNA: TGTGCCAGCAGCTTAAGCCTAGCGGTCTACAATGAGCAGTTCTTC. This encodes CASSLSLAVYNEQFF. The V gene is TRBV7-3, the J gene TRBJ2-1; TRBD2 agrees at 7 bases. V lost 1 base to trimming and J lost 3 bases; unmatched junction nucleotides: 3. The V gene's germline CDR1 is SGHTA and CDR2 FQGTGA. CDR3 length: 15 amino acids.

To note about this clone: Other nucleotide sequences from this sample produce the same CDR3. This chain connects TRBV30 to TRBJ1-4; D remains unclear. The CDR3 runs 12 residues. Germline-derived CDR1 and CDR2 are GTSNPN and SVGIG (reference sequence). V lost 0 bases and J 7 bases, leaving 6 bases between the germline ends. This chain's CDR3 is CAWSVLGEKLFF. In nucleotides, the CDR3 is TGTGCCTGGAGTGTACTAGGTGAAAAACTGTTTTTT.

The chain carries TRBV29-1 and TRBJ2-1, with D perhaps matching TRBD2 (6 bases). The germline CDR1 and CDR2 sequences are SQVTM and ANQGSEA. This CDR3 comprises 14 residues. V was pared by 4 bases and J by 6 bases, with 16 bases between. The CDR3 region is CSVAQRLEGNEQFF. The CDR3 coding sequence is TGCAGCGTTGCACAGCGGCTGGAGGGCAATGAGCAGTTCTTC.

The V and J genes are TRBV27 and TRBJ2-7; a possible D gene is TRBD1 (6 bases). V was clipped by 0 bases and J by 2 bases, with 20 bases between them. The germline V gene has CDR1 MNHEY and CDR2 SMNVEV (reference sequence). CDR3 length equals 18 residues. DNA for the CDR3: TGTGCCAGCAGTTTATCGCGCCTCCGGTGGGGGCGACCCTACGAGCAGTACTTC. Its translation: CASSLSRLRWGRPYEQYF.

The rearrangement links TRBV28 to TRBJ1-1; D is ambiguous. The CDR3 is 16 residues long. Between the trimmed V and J ends, which lost 6 bases and 2 bases, there was a span of 19 bases. CDR1 and CDR2 from the germline V gene are MDHEN and SYDVKM. The CDR3 DNA follows: TGTGCCAGCAGCTCAACTGGGGAGGCGGTTAACACTGAAGCTTTCTTT. It specifies CASSSTGEAVNTEAFF.